This T cell receptor (beta chain) appears in the sequencing data of a study of T cells in Graves' hyperthyroidism and ophthalmopathy. Amplification of TCR beta CDR3 regions was performed using RNA transcripts as template. The TCR CDR3 first-round RT-PCR relied on the HTBI primer set. A single record per CDR3 protein comes from TCRdb applying MiXCR to the multiplex PCR reads. The sample yields 600,000 to 850,000 distinct CDR3 sequences, 18% seen once. Germline V CDR1 and CDR2: SGHAT, FQNNGV. The CDR3 has 15 amino acids. With V trimmed by 2 bases and J by 4 bases, 7 bases remained unmatched. The sample holds many counts of this clonotype.

The clonotype was recovered from a woman in her forties or fifties with Graves' hyperthyroidism that later progressed to Graves' ophthalmopathy. This chain uses TRBV11-2 with TRBJ1-2; TRBD1 aligns across 7 bases. Material for sequencing was blood. CDR3 sequence reads: CASSLPRSGGYGYTF. The CDR3 DNA sequence: TGTGCCAGCAGCTTACCGAGGTCAGGGGGCTATGGCTACACCTTC.